These 3 T cell receptor beta chains were all obtained from the same sample, sequenced in a study of cytomegalovirus exposure and HLA in healthy donors (dated by TCRdb to about 2017). The library was built by means of the immunoSEQ multiplex PCR assay. For the multiplex PCR, a mixture combining 60 forward primers for TCR Vbeta segments and 13 reverse primers for TCR Jbeta segments was used. TCRdb obtained this table from immuneACCESS and retained in-frame rearrangements with V and J assigned. These tables miss some clones; where compared with another copy, unresolved V genes account for less than half of the shortfall, and the remainder is unexplained. The sample table records 130,000 to 150,000 clones; roughly 80% of these occur just once. The top ten clones comprise 5.5% to 6% of the sample. The material sequenced was PBMCs. The source is a man under 40 in good health and CMV-seropositive.

V gene TRBV7-9 combines with J gene TRBJ1-1; possibly TRBD1 for D (5 bases). The germline V gene has CDR1 SEHNR and CDR2 FQNEAQ (reference sequence). CDR3 length: 17 residues. V was pared by 1 base and J by 3 bases, with 18 bases between. The DNA for the CDR3 is TGTGCCAGCAGCTTAGTATCGTGGGTCAGGGAGGACACTGAAGCTTTCTTT. Residues: CASSLVSWVREDTEAFF.

This sequence joins TRBV19 and TRBJ2-1; D remains ambiguous. CDR3 length equals 13 residues. Germline assignment: CDR1 LNHDA and CDR2 SQIVND (reference sequence). The V and J ends lost 9 bases and 5 bases respectively, with 14 bases between them. Written as DNA, the CDR3 is TGTGCCAGCGACTCTCGTATGAACAATGAGCAGTTCTTC. Translating gives CASDSRMNNEQFF. Complete variable domain (other parts from reference TRBV19 and TRBJ2-1): DGGITQSPKYLFRKEGQNVTLSCEQNLNHDAMYWYRQDPGQGLRLIYYSQIVNDFQKGDIAEGYSVSREKKESFPLTVTSAQKNPTAFYLCASDSRMNNEQFFGPGTRLTVL.

There are a few counts of this clone. The V gene is TRBV30, the J gene TRBJ1-2; 9 positions match TRBD1. Germline loops: CDR1 GTSNPN, CDR2 SVGIG (reference sequence). V was pared by 4 bases and J by 8 bases, with 17 bases of the junction left unmatched. The length of the CDR3 is 16 residues. In DNA, the CDR3 is TGTGCCTGGACCCAACAGGGGGCTAGTGGGACGCGGGGCTACACCTTC. It yields the protein CAWTQQGASGTRGYTF.